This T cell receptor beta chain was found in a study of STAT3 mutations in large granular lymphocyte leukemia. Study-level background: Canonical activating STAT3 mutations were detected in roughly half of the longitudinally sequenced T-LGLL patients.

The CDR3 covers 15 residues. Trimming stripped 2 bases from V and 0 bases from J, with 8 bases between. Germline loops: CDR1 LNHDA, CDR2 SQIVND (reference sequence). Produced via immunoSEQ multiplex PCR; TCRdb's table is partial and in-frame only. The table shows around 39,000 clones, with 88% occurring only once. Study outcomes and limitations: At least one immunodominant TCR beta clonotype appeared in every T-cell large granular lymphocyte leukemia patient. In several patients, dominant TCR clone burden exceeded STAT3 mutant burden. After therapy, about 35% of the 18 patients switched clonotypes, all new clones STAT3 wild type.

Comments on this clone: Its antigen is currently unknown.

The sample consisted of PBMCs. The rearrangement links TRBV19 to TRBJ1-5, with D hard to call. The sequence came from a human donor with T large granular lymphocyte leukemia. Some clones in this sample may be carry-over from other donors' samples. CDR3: CASSISHYSNQPQHF. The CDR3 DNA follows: TGTGCCAGTAGTATATCCCACTATAGCAATCAGCCCCAGCATTTT.